The next 14 T cell receptor beta chains were all read from a single sample in a study of cytomegalovirus exposure and HLA in healthy donors. The assay was immunoSEQ multiplex PCR, and TCRdb's table has in-frame clones only and misses some. The data show some 330,000 clones, with about nine tenths seen just once and around 0.8% held by the top ten. The source material was PBMCs. These receptors were collected from a woman between 18 and 29 years old in good health and CMV-seronegative.

The table lists this clone with a few counts. The chain carries TRBV10-3 and TRBJ2-7; D is possibly TRBD2 (7 bases). Germline CDR1 is ENHRY and CDR2 is SYGVKD. Trimming took 3 bases from V and 5 from J, leaving 14 bases between them. CDR3 size: 14 residues. CDR3 region: CAISDRGASHEQYF. In nucleotides, the CDR3 is TGTGCCATCAGTGACCGGGGGGCATCCCACGAGCAGTACTTC.

This rearrangement joins TRBV27 to TRBJ2-2, with TRBD1 matching 7 bases. The CDR3 totals 15 residues. Germline CDR1 and CDR2: MNHEY and SMNVEV (reference sequence). The trim removed 5 bases at V and 0 bases at J, leaving 3 bases unmatched. In nucleotides, the CDR3 is TGTGCCAGCAGTGGGACAGAGACGAACACCGGGGAGCTGTTTTTT. This encodes CASSGTETNTGELFF.

This chain links TRBV19 with TRBJ1-2; 12 bases are a match to TRBD1. Trimming removed 4 bases from V and 8 bases from J; junction bases left unmatched: 8. The CDR3 is made up of 15 amino acids. The germline CDR1 and CDR2 sequences are LNHDA and SQIVND (reference sequence). The CDR3 region has the DNA TGTGCCAGTAGTACCCCCGGGACAGGGGGCCACGGCTACACCTTC. Protein: CASSTPGTGGHGYTF.

Only one count was recorded for this clone. CDR3 residues: CASSIYDLAGGTDTQYF. Written as DNA, the CDR3 is TGTGCCAGTAGTATCTACGACTTAGCGGGAGGAACAGATACGCAGTATTTT. The chain employs TRBV19 and TRBJ2-3, with TRBD2 identical over 10 bases. Germline V gene sequence: CDR1 LNHDA, CDR2 SQIVND (reference sequence). This CDR3 spans 17 amino acids. After removal of 3 bases from V and 3 bases from J, the junction contained 9 bases not matched to a gene.

The V gene is TRBV25-1, the J gene TRBJ1-2; D gene ambiguous. V lost 0 bases and J lost 8, with 10 bases in between. CDR1 is MGHDK, CDR2 SYGVNS, per germline. The CDR3 runs to 13 residues. In DNA form, the CDR3 reads TGTGCCAGCAGTGAATATAATGGGCCGGGCTACACCTTC. Protein sequence: CASSEYNGPGYTF.

V and J are TRBV29-1 and TRBJ2-7; TRBD2 aligns across 9 bases. CDR1 is SQVTM and CDR2 is ANQGSEA in the germline V gene. The length of the CDR3 is 14 residues. V lost 2 bases, J lost 5 bases, and 7 bases stayed unmatched. The CDR3 sequence: CSVELSSGSNEQYF. The CDR3 bases are TGCAGCGTTGAACTAAGTAGCGGGAGTAACGAGCAGTACTTC.

The rearrangement joins TRBV29-1 to TRBJ1-2, with D possibly matching TRBD1 (5 bases). Per the germline V gene, CDR1 is SQVTM and CDR2 is ANQGSEA. The CDR3 runs 13 residues. V was cut by 4 bases and J by 7 bases, with 16 bases left in between. The CDR3 coding sequence is TGCAGCGTTGTTGAGGTGGCGGGACTTGGCTACACCTTC. Translation: CSVVEVAGLGYTF.

The V gene is TRBV11-3, the J gene TRBJ2-2; D is undetermined. This CDR3 has 12 residues. The V and J ends lost 5 bases and 3 bases respectively, with 4 bases between them. The germline CDR1 and CDR2 sequences are SGHNT and YENEEA. The CDR3: CASSPYTGELFF. CDR3 bases: TGTGCCAGCAGCCCCTACACCGGGGAGCTGTTTTTT.

The chain combines TRBV27 with TRBJ2-1; TRBD2 aligns across 11 bases. CDR1 and CDR2 from the germline V gene are MNHEY and SMNVEV (reference sequence). Trimming removed 3 bases from V and 5 bases from J; junction bases left unmatched: 3. This CDR3 comprises 15 residues. CDR3 amino acids: CASSFSSGRHNEQFF. CDR3 coding DNA: TGTGCCAGCAGTTTTTCTAGCGGGAGGCACAATGAGCAGTTCTTC.

V and J are TRBV6-5 and TRBJ2-7; 8 bases map to TRBD1. The germline V gene has CDR1 MNHEY and CDR2 SVGAGI. The CDR3 has 16 residues. Trimming removed 0 bases from V and 3 bases from J; junction bases left unmatched: 7. CDR3 protein: CASSYSTGEANYEQYF. CDR3 nucleotides: TGTGCCAGCAGTTACTCGACAGGGGAAGCGAACTACGAGCAGTACTTC.

The J gene is TRBJ2-3, the V gene TRBV5-4; 10 nucleotides match TRBD2. The CDR3 runs 15 residues. The ends lost 2 bases at V and 2 bases at J; junction bases unmatched: 2. CDR1 is SGHNT, CDR2 YYREEE, per germline (reference sequence). The chain's CDR3 is CASSLLAGLTDTQYF. CDR3 DNA sequence: TGTGCCAGCAGCTTACTAGCGGGGCTCACAGATACGCAGTATTTT.

The chain is built from TRBV5-6 and TRBJ2-7; D possibly corresponds to TRBD2 (5 bases). Deletions cut 0 bases from V and 2 bases from J, with 24 bases between. CDR1 and CDR2 (germline): SGHDT, YYEEEE. The CDR3 runs 19 residues. The CDR3 DNA reads as TGTGCCAGCAGCTTGGGGGGTGGAGGAGGACGCCTGGGGACCTACGAGCAGTACTTC. Translated, it gives CASSLGGGGGRLGTYEQYF.

This clone was found once. The rearrangement links TRBV20-1 to TRBJ1-1; no reliable D call. V was pared by 6 bases and J by 7 bases, with 12 bases between. The CDR3 is made up of 11 amino acids. CDR1 and CDR2 (germline): DFQATT, SNEGSKA (reference sequence). The CDR3 loop is CSANGGGEAFF. Written as DNA, the CDR3 is TGCAGTGCAAATGGAGGAGGTGAAGCTTTCTTT.

V and J are TRBV5-3 and TRBJ1-5, with 12 bases lining up with TRBD1. TRBV5-3 is an ORF for which the function is uncertain. V was pared by 10 bases and J by 2 bases, with 16 bases of the junction left unmatched. This CDR3 is 18 amino acids long. CDR3 sequence: CARTPGTGGSLGNQPQHF. CDR3 bases: TGTGCCCGAACCCCCGGGACAGGGGGCTCGCTTGGCAATCAGCCCCAGCATTTT.